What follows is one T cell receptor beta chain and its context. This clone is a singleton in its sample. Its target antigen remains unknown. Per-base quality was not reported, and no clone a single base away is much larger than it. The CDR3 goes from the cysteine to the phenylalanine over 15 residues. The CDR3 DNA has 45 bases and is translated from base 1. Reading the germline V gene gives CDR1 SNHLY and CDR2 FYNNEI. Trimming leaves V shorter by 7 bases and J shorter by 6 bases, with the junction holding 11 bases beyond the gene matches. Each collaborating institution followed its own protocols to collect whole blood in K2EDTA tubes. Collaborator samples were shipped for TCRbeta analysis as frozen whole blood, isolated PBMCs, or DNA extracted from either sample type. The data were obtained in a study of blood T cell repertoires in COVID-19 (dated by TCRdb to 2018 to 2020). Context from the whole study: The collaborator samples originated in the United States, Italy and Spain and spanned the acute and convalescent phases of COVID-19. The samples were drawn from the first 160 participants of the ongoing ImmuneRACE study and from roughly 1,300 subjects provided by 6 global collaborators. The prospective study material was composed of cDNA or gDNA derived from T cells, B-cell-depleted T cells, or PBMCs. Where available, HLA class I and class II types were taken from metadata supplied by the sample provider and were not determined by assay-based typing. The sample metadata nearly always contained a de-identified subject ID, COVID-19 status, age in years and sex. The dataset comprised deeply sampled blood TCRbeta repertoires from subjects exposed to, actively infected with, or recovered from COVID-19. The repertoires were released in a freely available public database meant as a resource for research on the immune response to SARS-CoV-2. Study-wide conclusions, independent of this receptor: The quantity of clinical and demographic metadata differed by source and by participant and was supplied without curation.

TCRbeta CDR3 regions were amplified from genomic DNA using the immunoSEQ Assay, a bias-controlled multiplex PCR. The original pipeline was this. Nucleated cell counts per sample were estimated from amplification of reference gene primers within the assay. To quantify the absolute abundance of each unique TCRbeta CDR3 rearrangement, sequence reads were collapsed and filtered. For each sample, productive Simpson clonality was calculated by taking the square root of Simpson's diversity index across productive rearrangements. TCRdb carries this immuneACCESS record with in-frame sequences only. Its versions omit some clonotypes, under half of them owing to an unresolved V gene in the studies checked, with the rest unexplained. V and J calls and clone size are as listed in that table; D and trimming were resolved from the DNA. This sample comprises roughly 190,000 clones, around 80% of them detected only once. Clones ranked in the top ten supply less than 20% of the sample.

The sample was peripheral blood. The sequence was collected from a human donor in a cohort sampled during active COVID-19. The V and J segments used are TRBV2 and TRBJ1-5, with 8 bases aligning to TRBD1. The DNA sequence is TGTGCCAGCACCGACCATGGGACAGGACGTCAGCCCCAGCATTTT. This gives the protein CASTDHGTGRQPQHF.